These 28 T cell receptor beta chains originate from one sample sequenced in a study of T cell changes during pregnancy in multiple sclerosis. Libraries were prepared by immunoSEQ multiplex PCR; TCRdb keeps only in-frame clonotypes and omits some of them. The table shows 98,000 or so clones, with over 85% occurring only once. The sequencing here drew on peripheral blood, taken after pregnancy. The receptors come from a female donor with multiple sclerosis, enrolled in a pregnancy study.

The chain joins TRBV27 to TRBJ2-1; D gene unclear. This CDR3 is built from 14 residues. Germline lookup yields CDR1 MNHEY and CDR2 SMNVEV (reference sequence). V gave up 6 bases and J gave up 0 bases, with 9 bases separating them. The CDR3 reads CASRIAGSYNEQFF. For the CDR3, the DNA is TGTGCCAGCAGGATCGCCGGCTCCTACAATGAGCAGTTCTTC.

The rearrangement links TRBV7-2 to TRBJ2-2; weak D call: TRBD2 (6 bases). V lost 4 bases and J 3 bases, leaving 9 bases between the germline ends. Germline V lookup: CDR1 SGHTA, CDR2 FQGNSA. The CDR3 runs 14 residues. The chain's CDR3 is CASSYRRDTGELFF. As DNA, the CDR3 is TGTGCCAGCAGCTACCGGAGGGACACCGGGGAGCTGTTTTTT.

The rearrangement links TRBV19 to TRBJ1-3; 7 bases line up with TRBD1. Germline V lookup: CDR1 LNHDA, CDR2 SQIVND (reference sequence). J lost 0 bases, V lost 10 bases, and 6 bases had no gene match. The CDR3 extends over 14 amino acids. In nucleotides, the CDR3 is TGTGCCACGACAGGGCTCGCCTCTGGAAACACCATATATTTT. Encoded protein: CATTGLASGNTIYF.

The chain has TRBV9 and TRBJ2-1; possible D gene TRBD2, 6 bases. The length of the CDR3 is 17 residues. From germline, CDR1 is SGDLS and CDR2 YYNGEE. Trimming cost V 0 bases and J 6 bases, with 19 bases left between them. The CDR3 sequence is CASSVALGGGWGNEQFF. The CDR3 region has the DNA TGTGCCAGCAGCGTAGCCCTTGGAGGAGGGTGGGGCAATGAGCAGTTCTTC.

This sequence joins TRBV30 and TRBJ2-5, with a tentative D call TRBD1 (6 bases). The V end lost 2 bases, the J end lost 0 bases, and 13 bases lay between the germline ends. The CDR3 extends over 15 amino acids. CDR1 is GTSNPN, CDR2 SVGIG, per germline (reference sequence). In DNA form, the CDR3 reads TGTGCCTGGAGTCCGAGGGGGTGGTACCAAGAGACCCAGTACTTC. As protein: CAWSPRGWYQETQYF.

This chain links TRBV9 with TRBJ1-1; no reliable D call. V gave up 0 bases and J gave up 0 bases, with 9 bases separating them. Germline-derived CDR1 and CDR2 are SGDLS and YYNGEE. This CDR3 region has 15 residues. In nucleotides, the CDR3 is TGTGCCAGCAGCGTAGGGGCAGAGATGAACACTGAAGCTTTCTTT. This gives the protein CASSVGAEMNTEAFF.

The V call is TRBV6-5, the J call TRBJ1-3; TRBD1 might be the D (6 bases). V gave up 6 bases and J gave up 3 bases, with 15 bases separating them. There are 15 residues in the CDR3. Germline CDR1 MNHEY, CDR2 SVGAGI. As DNA, the CDR3 is TGTGCCAGCAGATCAACAGGGCTGAGTGGAAACACCATATATTTT. Translating it yields CASRSTGLSGNTIYF.

This sequence joins TRBV10-3 and TRBJ1-5; unclear D gene. The CDR3 runs to 13 residues. In germline, CDR1 is ENHRY, CDR2 SYGVKD. The germline V and J ends were trimmed by 4 bases and 1 base, with 5 bases remaining between them. CDR3: CAISGTSNQPQHF. CDR3 in DNA: TGTGCCATCAGTGGAACAAGCAATCAGCCCCAGCATTTT.

The chain couples TRBV21-1 to TRBJ2-7; TRBD2 is the table's D call, not checked against the DNA. TRBV21-1 is shown as a pseudogene. This CDR3 comprises 15 residues. CDR3 nucleotides: TGTGCCAGCAGCACCGAAGGAGGGTCAGCCTACGAGCAGTACTTC. Translation gives CASSTEGGSAYEQYF.

The chain has TRBV7-9 and TRBJ2-5; a weak D match, TRBD1 (6 bases). The V end was cut by 6 bases, the J end by 2 bases, with 16 bases between. This CDR3 spans 15 amino acids. Germline CDR1 SEHNR, CDR2 FQNEAQ (reference sequence). The CDR3 protein is CASSPQGRGQETQYF. CDR3 in DNA: TGTGCCAGCAGTCCACAGGGAAGAGGACAAGAGACCCAGTACTTC.

The chain carries TRBV19 and TRBJ2-5, with D tentatively TRBD2 (5 bases). Trimming removed 6 bases from V and 1 base from J, with 15 bases in between. Looked up from germline, CDR1 is LNHDA and CDR2 is SQIVND (reference sequence). CDR3 size: 15 residues. CDR3 in DNA: TGTGCCAGTAGCCGGGAAGGAGCGTTCCAAGAGACCCAGTACTTC. Protein product: CASSREGAFQETQYF. Supplemented by reference TRBV19 and TRBJ2-5, the full variable domain reads DGGITQSPKYLFRKEGQNVTLSCEQNLNHDAMYWYRQDPGQGLRLIYYSQIVNDFQKGDIAEGYSVSREKKESFPLTVTSAQKNPTAFYLCASSREGAFQETQYFGPGTRLLVL.

The chain employs TRBV10-3 and TRBJ2-6; D might be TRBD1 (6 bases). CDR1 is ENHRY, CDR2 SYGVKD, per germline. The CDR3 consists of 14 residues. V was trimmed by 7 bases and J by 0 bases, leaving 7 bases between them. The CDR3 loop is CAITGHSGANVLTF. In DNA form, the CDR3 reads TGTGCCATCACGGGACACTCTGGGGCCAACGTCCTGACTTTC.

The chain carries TRBV19 and TRBJ1-2, with TRBD1 as a possible D gene (6 bases). Trimming shortened V by 5 bases and J by 4 bases, and 20 bases separated the two germline ends. Germline V gives CDR1 LNHDA, CDR2 SQIVND (reference sequence). This CDR3 contains 16 residues. CDR3 protein: CASSSSTGTPFYGYTF. CDR3 nucleotide sequence: TGTGCCAGTAGTTCTTCAACCGGGACACCTTTCTATGGCTACACCTTC.

The rearrangement uses TRBV27 and TRBJ2-1, with D possibly TRBD2 on 6 matching bases. Trimming took 4 bases from V and 7 from J, leaving 14 bases between them. Per germline, CDR1 MNHEY and CDR2 SMNVEV (reference sequence). CDR3 length equals 14 residues. CDR3 in DNA: TGTGCCAGCAGTTCCTGGACTAATGGGAATGAGCAGTTCTTC. Translating it yields CASSSWTNGNEQFF.

The chain is built from TRBV27 and TRBJ2-1; 7 bases agree with TRBD1. CDR1 and CDR2 from the germline V gene are MNHEY and SMNVEV (reference sequence). CDR3 length: 15 residues. Trimming at V came to 4 bases and at J to 1 base, leaving 4 bases not matched to a gene. The CDR3 bases are TGTGCCAGCAGTTCACGACAGGGTTCCTACAATGAGCAGTTCTTC. Protein product: CASSSRQGSYNEQFF.

The chain's CDR3 is CASSPWTDAREQFF. In DNA, the CDR3 is TGTGCCAGCAGCCCCTGGACTGACGCGAGGGAGCAGTTCTTC. V gene TRBV7-8 combines with J gene TRBJ2-1, with TRBD2 as a possible D gene (5 bases). Germline lookup yields CDR1 SGHVS and CDR2 FQNEAQ. V dropped 5 bases and J dropped 10 bases, with 18 bases sitting between them. The CDR3 runs 14 residues.

V gene TRBV28 combines with J gene TRBJ2-7; 9 bases align to TRBD2. Trimming at V came to 5 bases and at J to 4 bases, leaving 12 bases not matched to a gene. Looked up from germline, CDR1 is MDHEN and CDR2 is SYDVKM. The CDR3 totals 16 residues. CDR3 DNA: TGTGCCAGCAGTCCACCCATCGGTAGCGGGAGTTACGAGCAGTACTTC. Translated, it gives CASSPPIGSGSYEQYF.

The rearrangement joins TRBV6-1 to TRBJ2-5, with 10 bases that match TRBD1. Germline lookup yields CDR1 MNHNS and CDR2 SASEGT. The CDR3 extends over 13 amino acids. V was pared by 7 bases and J by 5 bases, with 4 bases of the junction left unmatched. The CDR3 coding sequence is TGTGCCAGCAACCGGGACAGGGGTGAGACCCAGTACTTC. Translation: CASNRDRGETQYF.

The chain links TRBV10-2 to TRBJ2-1, with TRBD2 identical over 11 bases. CDR3 length equals 16 residues. CDR1 is WSHSY and CDR2 is SAAADI in the germline V gene. Trimming took 3 bases from V and 6 from J; bases not matched to a gene: 7. The CDR3, as DNA: TGCGCCAGCAGTGACCCCTTAGCGGGAGGGCGCAATGAGCAGTTCTTC. It translates to CASSDPLAGGRNEQFF.

J is TRBJ1-4 and V is TRBV6-5; TRBD1 matches at 9 bases. This CDR3 is built from 14 residues. V shed 7 bases and J 6 bases; nucleotides not matched to a gene: 6. Looked up from germline, CDR1 is MNHEY and CDR2 is SVGAGI. The CDR3 coding sequence is TGTGCCAGCACCCCGGGACAGGGCTATGAAAAACTGTTTTTT. This encodes CASTPGQGYEKLFF.

The CDR3 DNA follows: TGTGCCAGTAGTAACCGGGACAGGGGGCGAGGGGAGCTGTTTTTT. Translating gives CASSNRDRGRGELFF. This rearrangement joins TRBV19 to TRBJ2-2; 12 bases fit TRBD1. After removal of 4 bases from V and 8 bases from J, the junction contained 5 bases not matched to a gene. This CDR3 comprises 15 residues. CDR1 is LNHDA and CDR2 is SQIVND in the germline V gene (reference sequence).

This chain connects TRBV7-6 to TRBJ2-1; 12 bases align to TRBD2. The CDR3 runs to 18 residues. From germline, CDR1 is SGHVS and CDR2 FNYEAQ. Trimming at V came to 5 bases and at J to 0 bases, leaving 8 bases not matched to a gene. The CDR3 sequence is CASSPGLAGLSSYNEQFF. In DNA, the CDR3 is TGTGCCAGCAGCCCGGGACTAGCGGGTCTAAGCTCCTACAATGAGCAGTTCTTC.

Of note for this clone: The junction departs from the called germline gene at one end, perhaps through a read error. The rearrangement uses TRBV5-1 and TRBJ2-1; 12 nucleotides align to TRBD2. The length of the CDR3 is 13 residues. The germline V gene encodes CDR1 SGHRS and CDR2 YFSETQ. Here the CDR3 DNA reads TGCGCCAGCAGAATGAGACTAGCGGGAGTTGCGATCTTC. This translates into CASRMRLAGVAIF.

The CDR3 sequence is CASSIVSGAKNIQYF. The CDR3 DNA reads TGTGCCAGTAGTATCGTTAGCGGAGCCAAAAACATTCAGTACTTC. The chain carries TRBV19 and TRBJ2-4; possibly TRBD2 for D (6 bases). V lost 3 bases and J lost 0, with 9 bases in between. The CDR3 runs to 15 residues. Germline CDR1 LNHDA, CDR2 SQIVND (reference sequence).

The chain has TRBV6-5 and TRBJ1-1; 10 bases are a match to TRBD1. The V gene end was trimmed by 0 bases and the J gene end by 8 bases; junction bases not matched to a gene: 3. The CDR3 extends over 14 amino acids. Germline V CDR1 and CDR2: MNHEY, SVGAGI. The CDR3 here is CASSYSGTGAEAFF. Written as DNA, the CDR3 is TGTGCCAGCAGTTACTCCGGGACAGGGGCAGAAGCTTTCTTT.

The gene calls are TRBV7-6 and TRBJ2-1, with 12 nucleotides matching TRBD2. The germline gives CDR1 SGHVS, CDR2 FNYEAQ. CDR3 length equals 17 residues. The trim removed 5 bases at V and 0 bases at J, leaving 5 bases unmatched. This CDR3 is CASSRTSGTSSYNEQFF. The CDR3 region has the DNA TGTGCCAGCAGCCGGACTAGCGGGACTAGCTCCTACAATGAGCAGTTCTTC. Full variable domain (outside the CDR3, taken from reference TRBV7-6 and TRBJ2-1): GAGVSQSPRYKVTKRGQDVALRCDPISGHVSLYWYRQALGQGPEFLTYFNYEAQQDKSGLPNDRFSAERPEGSISTLTIQRTEQRDSAMYRCASSRTSGTSSYNEQFFGPGTRLTVL.

The chain couples TRBV27 to TRBJ2-7, with 8 bases matching TRBD1. Germline CDR1 MNHEY, CDR2 SMNVEV (reference sequence). The V and J ends lost 5 bases and 1 base, in that order; junction bases with no gene match: 10. The CDR3 has 16 residues. The CDR3: CASSLRMGQESYEQYF. The CDR3 nucleotides read TGTGCCAGCAGTCTCCGAATGGGACAGGAGTCCTACGAGCAGTACTTC.

The chain combines TRBV29-1 with TRBJ2-7; TRBD1 might be the D (6 bases). CDR1 is SQVTM, CDR2 ANQGSEA, per germline. Trimming took 7 bases from V and 3 from J, leaving 16 bases between them. The CDR3 loop spans 13 amino acids. The CDR3 protein is CSAQGGVLYEQYF. DNA for the CDR3: TGCAGCGCCCAAGGGGGAGTCCTCTACGAGCAGTACTTC.